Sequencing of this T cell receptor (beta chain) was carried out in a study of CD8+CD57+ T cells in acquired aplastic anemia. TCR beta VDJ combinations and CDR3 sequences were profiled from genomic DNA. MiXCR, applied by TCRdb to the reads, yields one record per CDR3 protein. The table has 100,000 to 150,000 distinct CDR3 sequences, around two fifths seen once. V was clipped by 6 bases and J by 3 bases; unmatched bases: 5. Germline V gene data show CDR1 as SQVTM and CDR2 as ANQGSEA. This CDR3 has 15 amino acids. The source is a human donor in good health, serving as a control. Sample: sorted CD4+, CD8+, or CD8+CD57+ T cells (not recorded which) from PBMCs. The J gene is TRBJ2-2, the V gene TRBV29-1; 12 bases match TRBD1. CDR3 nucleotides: TGCAGCGTCCTTGGGACAGGGGGCTACACCGGGGAGCTGTTTTTT. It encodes CSVLGTGGYTGELFF.